The clone carrying this TCR beta chain was observed at least ten times. The sample belongs to a study of T cells in Graves' hyperthyroidism and ophthalmopathy. RNA transcripts yielded amplified TCR beta CDR3 regions. The TCR CDR3 was amplified in a first-round RT-PCR using the HTBI primer set. TCRdb re-called the multiplex PCR reads with MiXCR, one entry per CDR3 protein. The profile covers 700,000 or so distinct CDR3 sequences, with over 15% appearing a single time and roughly 8% taken by the ten largest. Per germline, CDR1 LGHDT and CDR2 YNNKEL (reference sequence). This CDR3 has 12 amino acids. The germline V and J ends were trimmed by 1 base and 3 bases, with 1 base remaining between them.

The TCR was taken from a man aged 18 to 29 with Graves' hyperthyroidism. Material for sequencing was blood. This sequence joins TRBV3-1 and TRBJ2-1, with D unresolved. The CDR3 reads CASSQGYNEQFF. CDR3 DNA: TGTGCCAGCAGCCAAGGCTACAATGAGCAGTTCTTC.